The sequence of this T cell receptor (beta chain) was determined in a study of blood T cell repertoires in COVID-19. Study details: COVID-19 samples, acute and convalescent, were from the United States, Italy and Spain. Nucleic acid was either cDNA or gDNA, and it came from T cells, B-cell-depleted T cells, or PBMCs.

Germline CDR1 reads MGHDK; CDR2 reads SYGVNS. The CDR3 is 13 residues long. With V trimmed by 8 bases and J by 1 base, 0 bases remained unmatched. As processed by the authors: Estimates of nucleated cell counts were drawn from the amplification of reference gene primers. TCRdb's copy holds only in-frame clones and misses some; the assay was immunoSEQ multiplex PCR. The D gene and trimming were derived from the DNA, and the V and J assignments and clone size from that table. The profile shows approximately 35,000 clones, around 80% of them singletons. The chain is built from TRBV25-1 and TRBJ1-5; TRBD1 matches at 9 bases. The receptor comes from a human donor in a cohort sampled during active COVID-19. Sequencing was performed on peripheral blood. The CDR3 region is CASGTGSNQPQHF. The DNA for the CDR3 is TGTGCCAGCGGGACAGGGAGCAATCAGCCCCAGCATTTT.